Below are 17 T cell receptor beta chains sequenced from a single sample in a study of monozygotic twins with inflammatory bowel disease. From the 5' RACE reads, TCRdb lists one entry per CDR3 protein and no DNA. The sample includes about 150,000 distinct CDR3 sequences. Sequenced material: blood. Receptor source: a human donor with ulcerative colitis or Crohn's disease, or a healthy co-twin of an affected twin (not recorded which).

J is TRBJ2-3 and V is TRBV9; the TRBD2 assignment by TCRdb is unverifiable without DNA. This CDR3 contains 16 residues. CDR1 and CDR2 (germline): SGDLS, YYNGEE. The CDR3 here is CASSVGTSGRGYSQYF.

The chain recombines TRBV20-1 with TRBJ2-3; TCRdb returns TRBD2, unconfirmable since there is no DNA. Per the germline V gene, CDR1 is DFQATT and CDR2 is SNEGSKA (reference sequence). The CDR3 has 15 amino acids. The CDR3: CSAITGLTSTDTQYF.

V usage is TRBV20-1 and J usage is TRBJ1-5; TCRdb lists TRBD1, though no DNA is available to test this call. This CDR3 comprises 13 residues. Germline V gene lookup returns CDR1 DFQATT and CDR2 SNEGSKA (reference sequence). The CDR3 sequence is CSARDAGNQPQHF.

This chain uses TRBV9 with TRBJ2-7; TCRdb returns TRBD2, unconfirmable since there is no DNA. Looked up from germline, CDR1 is SGDLS and CDR2 is YYNGEE. There are 14 residues in the CDR3. CDR3 region: CASSVDGSVYEQYF.

This chain links TRBV5-1 with TRBJ2-1; lacking DNA, the TRBD2 call made by TCRdb goes unchecked. This CDR3 is 15 amino acids long. CDR1 and CDR2 (germline): SGHRS, YFSETQ. CDR3 protein: CASSLDLAGGPGEFF. The full variable domain, rest sourced from reference TRBV5-1 and TRBJ2-1, is KAGVTQTPRYLIKTRGQQVTLSCSPISGHRSVSWYQQTPGQGLQFLFEYFSETQRNKGNFPGRFSGRQFSNSRSEMNVSTLELGDSALYLCASSLDLAGGPGEFFGPGTRLTVL.

The chain joins TRBV20-1 to TRBJ2-7. Per the germline V gene, CDR1 is DFQATT and CDR2 is SNEGSKA (reference sequence). The CDR3 consists of 12 residues. CDR3 residues: CSARQGLYEQYF.

V gene TRBV11-3 combines with J gene TRBJ2-5. CDR3 length: 14 residues. CDR1 and CDR2 (germline): SGHNT, YENEEA. CDR3 protein: CASSPLRNSETQYF.

This chain joins TRBV5-1 and TRBJ1-1; TCRdb returns TRBD1, unconfirmable since there is no DNA. Germline V lookup: CDR1 SGHRS, CDR2 YFSETQ. The CDR3 extends over 16 amino acids. The CDR3 region is CASSPFLKGRYTEAFF.

The V gene is TRBV20-1, the J gene TRBJ1-1. The CDR3 contains 12 residues. Germline V gene lookup returns CDR1 DFQATT and CDR2 SNEGSKA (reference sequence). The CDR3 protein is CSAHGRSSEAFF.

The J gene is TRBJ1-1, the V gene TRBV5-1; lacking DNA, the TRBD1 call made by TCRdb goes unchecked. This CDR3 is 16 amino acids long. Per the germline V gene, CDR1 is SGHRS and CDR2 is YFSETQ. The CDR3 sequence: CASSLIAGARNTEAFF.

This chain connects TRBV18 to TRBJ2-5; TCRdb picks TRBD2, but there is no DNA to check that call. The germline V gene has CDR1 KGHSH and CDR2 LQKENI. This CDR3 is built from 15 residues. CDR3 in amino acids: CASSPTPSGKETQYF.

V gene TRBV9 combines with J gene TRBJ2-7. Germline CDR1 and CDR2: SGDLS and YYNGEE. This CDR3 spans 16 amino acids. CDR3 in amino acids: CASSVEGLPHRGEQYF.

This chain connects TRBV5-1 to TRBJ1-2; as DNA is missing, the TRBD1 call by TCRdb cannot be tested. The CDR3 extends over 16 amino acids. Germline loops: CDR1 SGHRS, CDR2 YFSETQ. CDR3 protein: CASSPTPDNPNYGYTF.

This rearrangement joins TRBV24-1 to TRBJ1-6. This CDR3 has 14 amino acids. Looked up from germline, CDR1 is KGHDR and CDR2 is SFDVKD. This CDR3 is CATSEEADNSPLHF.

This chain connects TRBV20-1 to TRBJ2-7; absent DNA, TCRdb's TRBD1 call cannot be checked. This CDR3 contains 16 residues. The germline V gene has CDR1 DFQATT and CDR2 SNEGSKA (reference sequence). The CDR3 sequence is CSARDPPGPSSYEQYF.

This chain joins TRBV7-9 and TRBJ2-5; TCRdb outputs TRBD1, but without DNA this stays unchecked. CDR1 and CDR2 from the germline V gene are SEHNR and FQNEAQ (reference sequence). The CDR3 runs to 14 residues. CDR3: CASSFPLSAGTQYF.

The chain uses TRBV7-8 and TRBJ2-4. The CDR3 sequence is 14 residues long. Germline V gene sequence: CDR1 SGHVS, CDR2 FQNEAQ. The CDR3: CASSSLRDRNMQYF.